The rows below give T cell receptor beta chains drawn from one sample of a study of CD8 T cells in Susac syndrome. TCRdb independently ran MiXCR on the immunoSEQ multiplex PCR reads; one entry per CDR3 protein. Of under 250,000 distinct CDR3 sequences listed, just over 90% are singletons. Sequencing was done on a sample of CD4+ T cells from PBMCs. These receptors were collected from a human donor with multiple sclerosis. Each CDR3 is given with its conserved first and last residue. A D gene is named only where the DNA matches it firmly. Clone size is stated in some rows and not others, as once, few, many or a class when expanded.

NA,NA,TRBJ2-1,TRBV3-1,TGTGCCAGCAGCCCGCCGACTGCCTCCTACAATGAGCAGTTCTTC,CASSPPTASYNEQFF
NA,NA,TRBJ2-3,TRBV9,TGTGCCAGCAGCGGGGCTATGGTGAGCACAGATACGCAGTATTTT,CASSGAMVSTDTQYF
NA,TRBD1,TRBJ1-2,TRBV29-1,TGCAGCGTTGGAGAACCGGGACAGAGGGTAAACTATGGCTACACCTTC,CSVGEPGQRVNYGYTF
NA,NA,TRBJ1-6,TRBV9,TGTGCCAGCAGCGCCACCGGGAGCTATAATTCACCCCTCCACTTT,CASSATGSYNSPLHF
NA,NA,TRBJ2-1,TRBV9,TGTGCCAGCAGCGTACTCCTAGCTGGGAACAATGAGCAGTTCTTC,CASSVLLAGNNEQFF
NA,TRBD2,TRBJ2-1,TRBV7-2,TGTGCCAGCAGTAGCGGGAGGTACAATGAGCAGTTCTTC,CASSSGRYNEQFF
NA,NA,TRBJ2-2,TRBV20-1,TGCAGTGCATGGGGGGGGCCTACGAACACCGGGGAGCTGTTTTTT,CSAWGGPTNTGELFF
once,NA,TRBJ1-1,TRBV30,TGTGCCTGGAGTTTTGGGAGGAACACTGAAGCTTTCTTT,CAWSFGRNTEAFF
NA,TRBD1,TRBJ2-7,TRBV6-5,TGTGCCAGCAGCCGAACGACAGGGGGCGGCGAGCAGTACTTC,CASSRTTGGGEQYF
NA,NA,TRBJ2-4,TRBV5-1,TGCGCCAGCAGCGTCACAGGGTCGGGAGCCAAAAACATTCAGTACTTC,CASSVTGSGAKNIQYF
NA,NA,TRBJ1-5,TRBV29-1,TGCAGCGTTGAATCGTCGGGTAATCAGCCCCAGCATTTT,CSVESSGNQPQHF
NA,TRBD1,TRBJ2-1,TRBV6-1,TGTGCCAGCAGTCCCCCCGGGACGGCAGGGGGCAAGGGACAGTTCTTC,CASSPPGTAGGKGQFF
few,NA,TRBJ1-1,TRBV7-9,TGTGCCAGCAGCTTAGCGGCAGGGGCTACTGAAGCTTTCTTT,CASSLAAGATEAFF
few,TRBD2,TRBJ2-1,TRBV12-3/TRBV12-4,TGTGCCAGCAGTCCCACTAGCGGGGGGAACAATGAGCAGTTCTTC,CASSPTSGGNNEQFF
NA,NA,TRBJ2-1,TRBV20-1,TGCAGTGCTGGGGTGACACTAAGCTCCTACAATGAGCAGTTCTTC,CSAGVTLSSYNEQFF
NA,NA,TRBJ2-3,TRBV28,TGTGCCAGCAGGACACTCACGCGAGGGCCCCCCACAGATACGCAGTATTTT,CASRTLTRGPPTDTQYF
NA,NA,TRBJ2-4,TRBV28,TGTGCCAGCAGTTTAGAGCGGAGAAACATTCAGTACTTC,CASSLERRNIQYF
NA,TRBD2,TRBJ2-2,TRBV12-3/TRBV12-4,TGTGCCAGCAGTTTCCTAGCGGGAACCGGGGAGCTGTTTTTT,CASSFLAGTGELFF
NA,NA,TRBJ2-6,TRBV15,TGTGCCACCAGCAGAGGGGGCAAAGGGACTTGGTCTGGGGCCAACGTCCTGACTTTC,CATSRGGKGTWSGANVLTF
NA,NA,TRBJ2-5,TRBV30,TGTGCCTGGAGTCCTCAAGAGACCCAGTACTTC,CAWSPQETQYF
once,NA,TRBJ1-1,TRBV3-1,TGTGCCAGCAGCCCCTTGGGGAATTGGGACACTGAAGCTTTCTTT,CASSPLGNWDTEAFF
once,NA,TRBJ2-5,TRBV2,TGTGCCAGCAGCCCCGGGACACAGAGTCAAGAGACCCAGTACTTC,CASSPGTQSQETQYF
NA,NA,TRBJ2-2,TRBV28,TGTGCCAGCAGTTTTAGTGCGTTCTGGCGGATGAACACCGGGGAGCTGTTTTTT,CASSFSAFWRMNTGELFF
NA,NA,TRBJ1-1,TRBV4-1,TGCGCCAGCAGCCAAACGTGGGTGGACACTGAAGCTTTCTTT,CASSQTWVDTEAFF
NA,TRBD1,TRBJ2-3,TRBV24-1,TGTGCCACCAGTGAAACGACAGGGGGAATGCAAGATACGCAGTATTTT,CATSETTGGMQDTQYF
NA,TRBD1,TRBJ1-1,TRBV29-1,TGCAGCGTTGGAGAGGGAACAGGGGGATTGAACACTGAAGCTTTCTTT,CSVGEGTGGLNTEAFF
NA,TRBD2,TRBJ2-2,TRBV7-8,TGTGCCAGCAGACCACGGACTAGCGGGGACGGCACCGGGGAGCTGTTTTTT,CASRPRTSGDGTGELFF
NA,NA,TRBJ1-1,TRBV7-9,TGTGCCAGCAGCTTAGATAACACTGAAGCTTTCTTT,CASSLDNTEAFF
NA,TRBD2,TRBJ2-1,TRBV11-2,TGTGCCAGCAGCTGGGGATTCGGAAAGCGGGAGGGCACGCCGAATGAGCAGTTCTTC,CASSWGFGKREGTPNEQFF
once,NA,TRBJ2-3,TRBV12-3/TRBV12-4,TGTGCCAGCAGTTTCGCCTATAACACAGATACGCAGTATTTT,CASSFAYNTDTQYF
NA,NA,TRBJ2-1,TRBV12-5,TGTGCTAGTGGTCCCCGGGGTGGGGGCCAAGCCTACAATGAGCAGTTCTTC,CASGPRGGGQAYNEQFF
NA,TRBD2,TRBJ2-5,TRBV29-1,TGCAGCGTTGACCTCCTAGCGGGAGCAGAGACCCAGTACTTC,CSVDLLAGAETQYF
NA,NA,TRBJ1-5,TRBV19,TGTGCCAGTAGTATAGGGTGGCAGGGTGCGGCCTATAGCAATCAGCCCCAGCATTTT,CASSIGWQGAAYSNQPQHF
NA,NA,TRBJ2-3,TRBV4-2,TGTGCCAGCAGCCAAGAAAAGGTCTTTCATACGCAGTATTTT,CASSQEKVFHTQYF
NA,TRBD1,TRBJ2-7,TRBV18,TGTGCCAGCTCACTCCTTGGCTTTGACCGGGACAGCCTTTACGAGCAGTACTTC,CASSLLGFDRDSLYEQYF
NA,NA,TRBJ2-5,TRBV7-9,TGTGCCAGCAGCTTAGCGCTGTCTAGCTCTCAAGAGACCCAGTACTTC,CASSLALSSSQETQYF
NA,NA,TRBJ1-5,TRBV6-1,TGTGCCACACTGGACAGTCTCAATCAGCCCCAGCATTTT,CATLDSLNQPQHF
NA,TRBD2,TRBJ2-3,TRBV12-3/TRBV12-4,TGTGCCAGCAGACAAGACAGGCGGGGACTAGCGGGAGGTGTGAGCACAGATACGCAGTATTTT,CASRQDRRGLAGGVSTDTQYF
NA,NA,TRBJ2-2,TRBV29-1,TGCAGCGTGGAGGTCTACACCGGCGGGGAGCTGTTTTTT,CSVEVYTGGELFF
few,TRBD1,TRBJ2-1,TRBV30,TGTGCCTGGAGTGTAGGGGACAGCTACAATGAGCAGTTCTTC,CAWSVGDSYNEQFF
NA,TRBD1,TRBJ2-1,TRBV29-1,TGCAGCGTTGAAGGCGGGACAGGTAAACTCAATGAGCAGTTCTTC,CSVEGGTGKLNEQFF
NA,NA,TRBJ1-1,TRBV30,TGTGCCTGGAGGGGGGGAATGAACACTGAAGCTTTCTTT,CAWRGGMNTEAFF
NA,NA,TRBJ1-1,TRBV12-3/TRBV12-4,TGTGCCAGCCTTACGGGGGGGACTGAAGCTTTCTTT,CASLTGGTEAFF
NA,TRBD1,TRBJ2-7,TRBV19,TGTGCCAGTAGTATAGGCCGGGACAGGGGCCACGAGCAGTACTTC,CASSIGRDRGHEQYF
few,NA,TRBJ1-6,TRBV12-3/TRBV12-4,TGTGCCAGCAGTTTACAGGGAGGATCACCCCTCCACTTT,CASSLQGGSPLHF
NA,NA,TRBJ2-5,TRBV19,TGTGCCAGTAGTATGCCACAGGGCTTACAAGAGACCCAGTACTTC,CASSMPQGLQETQYF
NA,NA,TRBJ1-6,TRBV29-1,TGCAGCGTTACCCTGGCCCATGGCAATTCACCCCTCCACTTT,CSVTLAHGNSPLHF